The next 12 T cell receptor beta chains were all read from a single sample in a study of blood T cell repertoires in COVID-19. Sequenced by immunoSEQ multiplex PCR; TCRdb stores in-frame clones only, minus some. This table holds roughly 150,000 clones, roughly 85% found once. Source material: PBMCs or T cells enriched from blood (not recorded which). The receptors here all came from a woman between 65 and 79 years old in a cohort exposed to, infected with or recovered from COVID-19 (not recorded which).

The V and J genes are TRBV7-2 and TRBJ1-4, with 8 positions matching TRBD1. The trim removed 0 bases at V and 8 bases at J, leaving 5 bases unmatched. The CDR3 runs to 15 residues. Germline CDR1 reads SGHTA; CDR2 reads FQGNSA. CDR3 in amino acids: CASSLAGQAGEKLFF. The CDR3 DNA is TGTGCCAGCAGCTTAGCGGGACAGGCAGGGGAAAAACTGTTTTTT.

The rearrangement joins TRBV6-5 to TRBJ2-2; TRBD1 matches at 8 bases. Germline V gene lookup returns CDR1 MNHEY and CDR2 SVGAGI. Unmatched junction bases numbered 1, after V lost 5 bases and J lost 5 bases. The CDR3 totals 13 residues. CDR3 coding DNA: TGTGCCAGCAGTCGACAGGGGACCGGGGAGCTGTTTTTT. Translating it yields CASSRQGTGELFF.

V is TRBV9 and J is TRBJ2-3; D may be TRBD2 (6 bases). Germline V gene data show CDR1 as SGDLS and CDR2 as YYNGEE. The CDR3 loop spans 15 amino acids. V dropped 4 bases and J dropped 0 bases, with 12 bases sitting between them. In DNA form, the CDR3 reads TGTGCCAGCAGCTCACCCGGGACTAGCACAGATACGCAGTATTTT. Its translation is CASSSPGTSTDTQYF.

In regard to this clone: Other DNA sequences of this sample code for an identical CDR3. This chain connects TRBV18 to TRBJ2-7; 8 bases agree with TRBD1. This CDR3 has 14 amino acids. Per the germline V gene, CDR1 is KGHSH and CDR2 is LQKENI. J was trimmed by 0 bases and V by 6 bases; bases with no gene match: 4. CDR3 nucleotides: TGTGCCAGCTCCCCGGACAGGGCCTCCTACGAGCAGTACTTC. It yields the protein CASSPDRASYEQYF.

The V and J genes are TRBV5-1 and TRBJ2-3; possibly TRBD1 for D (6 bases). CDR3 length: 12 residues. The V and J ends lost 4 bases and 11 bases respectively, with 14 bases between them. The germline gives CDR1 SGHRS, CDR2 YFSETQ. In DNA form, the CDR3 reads TGCGCCAGCAGCCCCGGACAGTCCCTGCAGTATTTT. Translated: CASSPGQSLQYF.

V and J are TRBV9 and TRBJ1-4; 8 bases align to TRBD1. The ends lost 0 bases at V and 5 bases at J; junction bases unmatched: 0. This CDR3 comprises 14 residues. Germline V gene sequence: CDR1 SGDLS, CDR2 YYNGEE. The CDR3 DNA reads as TGTGCCAGCAGCGTAGGGGACAGGAATGAAAAACTGTTTTTT. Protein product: CASSVGDRNEKLFF.

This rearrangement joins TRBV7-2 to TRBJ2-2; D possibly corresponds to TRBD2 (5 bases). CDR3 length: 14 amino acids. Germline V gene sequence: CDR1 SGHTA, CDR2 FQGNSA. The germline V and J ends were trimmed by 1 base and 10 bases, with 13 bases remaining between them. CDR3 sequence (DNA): TGTGCCAGCAGCTTAGGACGAGGGTTGGTGGAGCTGTTTTTT. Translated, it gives CASSLGRGLVELFF.

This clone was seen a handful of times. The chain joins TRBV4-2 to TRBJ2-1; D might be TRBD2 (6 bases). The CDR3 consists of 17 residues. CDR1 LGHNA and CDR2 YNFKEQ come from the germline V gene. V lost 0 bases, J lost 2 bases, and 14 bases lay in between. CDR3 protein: CASSQDGIAATYNEQFF. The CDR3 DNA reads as TGTGCCAGCAGCCAAGATGGGATAGCGGCCACCTACAATGAGCAGTTCTTC.

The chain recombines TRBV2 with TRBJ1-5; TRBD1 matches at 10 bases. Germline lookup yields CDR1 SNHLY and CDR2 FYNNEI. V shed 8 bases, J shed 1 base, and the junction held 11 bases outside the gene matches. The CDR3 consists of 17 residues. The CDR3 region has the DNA TGTGCCAGCGACCGGGACAGGGGATTGGGGAGCAATCAGCCCCAGCATTTT. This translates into CASDRDRGLGSNQPQHF.

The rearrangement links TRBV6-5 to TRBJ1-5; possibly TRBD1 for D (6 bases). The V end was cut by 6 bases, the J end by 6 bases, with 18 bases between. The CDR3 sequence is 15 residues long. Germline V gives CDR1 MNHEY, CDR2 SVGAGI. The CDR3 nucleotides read TGTGCCAGCAGGCCGGGGCAGGGGCATAGTCAGCCCCAGCATTTT. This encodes CASRPGQGHSQPQHF.

CDR3 sequence: CASSPTPGLAVYNEQFF. Written as DNA, the CDR3 is TGCGCCAGCAGCCCCACTCCGGGACTAGCGGTATACAATGAGCAGTTCTTC. V is TRBV5-1 and J is TRBJ2-1; 11 bases map to TRBD2. Trimming took 4 bases from V and 4 from J; bases not matched to a gene: 10. The CDR3 has 17 amino acids. Germline V gives CDR1 SGHRS, CDR2 YFSETQ.

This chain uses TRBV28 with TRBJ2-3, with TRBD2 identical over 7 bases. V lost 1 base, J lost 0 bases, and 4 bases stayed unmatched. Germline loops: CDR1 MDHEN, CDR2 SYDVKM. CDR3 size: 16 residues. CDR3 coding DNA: TGTGCCAGCAGTTTATCGGCTAGCGGCAGCACAGATACGCAGTATTTT. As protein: CASSLSASGSTDTQYF. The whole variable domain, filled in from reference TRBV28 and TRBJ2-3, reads DVKVTQSSRYLVKRTGEKVFLECVQDMDHENMFWYRQDPGLGLRLIYFSYDVKMKEKGDIPEGYSVSREKKERFSLILESASTNQTSMYLCASSLSASGSTDTQYFGPGTRLTVL.